These 6 T cell receptor beta chains were sequenced from one sample in a study of monozygotic twins with inflammatory bowel disease. TCRdb re-called the 5' RACE reads, yielding one record per CDR3 amino acid sequence without DNA. The table for this sample gives about 350,000 distinct CDR3 sequences. The sequenced material came from blood. The receptors come from a human donor with ulcerative colitis or Crohn's disease, or a healthy co-twin of an affected twin (not recorded which).

V and J are TRBV4-2 and TRBJ2-4; TCRdb calls TRBD1, which cannot be checked without DNA. Germline CDR1 is LGHNA and CDR2 is YNFKEQ. The CDR3 has 14 residues. CDR3 in amino acids: CASSQERGKNIQYF.

The J gene is TRBJ1-2, the V gene TRBV28; TCRdb proposes TRBD1, but this gene call is untestable without DNA. The CDR3 is 13 amino acids. Germline CDR1 and CDR2: MDHEN and SYDVKM. The CDR3 sequence is CASSPTETYGYTF.

The V call is TRBV20-1, the J call TRBJ2-3; TCRdb's D call of TRBD2 is untestable without DNA. The CDR3 has 17 amino acids. The germline V gene has CDR1 DFQATT and CDR2 SNEGSKA (reference sequence). CDR3 region: CSATWWASGVPSDTQYF.

The V call is TRBV5-1, the J call TRBJ1-1; without DNA, the TCRdb call of TRBD1 cannot be checked. Germline values: CDR1 SGHRS, CDR2 YFSETQ. This CDR3 is 17 amino acids long. This CDR3 is CASSRGVLQGVGTEAFF. Drawing the rest from reference TRBV5-1 and TRBJ1-1, the complete variable domain is KAGVTQTPRYLIKTRGQQVTLSCSPISGHRSVSWYQQTPGQGLQFLFEYFSETQRNKGNFPGRFSGRQFSNSRSEMNVSTLELGDSALYLCASSRGVLQGVGTEAFFGQGTRLTVV.

The J gene is TRBJ2-5, the V gene TRBV2; the D call from TCRdb, TRBD1, cannot be confirmed without DNA. The germline CDR1 and CDR2 sequences are SNHLY and FYNNEI. The CDR3 loop spans 16 amino acids. CDR3 loop: CASGGSASKGVETQYF.

This chain joins TRBV6-4 and TRBJ1-1; TCRdb selects TRBD1, and the lack of DNA leaves this call unchecked. The CDR3 runs 13 residues. Germline V gives CDR1 MRHNA, CDR2 SNTAGT. CDR3 residues: CASSRGEGAEAFF.